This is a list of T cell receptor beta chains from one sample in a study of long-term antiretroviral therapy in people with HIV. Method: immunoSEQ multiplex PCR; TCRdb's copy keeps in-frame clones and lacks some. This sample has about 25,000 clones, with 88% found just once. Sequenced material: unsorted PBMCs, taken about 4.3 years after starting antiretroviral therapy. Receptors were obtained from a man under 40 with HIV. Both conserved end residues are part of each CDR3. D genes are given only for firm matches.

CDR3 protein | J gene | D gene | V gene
CASGQGGQPQHF | TRBJ1-5 | TRBD1 | TRBV6-5
CASSDYVMVSEQFF | TRBJ2-1 | - | TRBV25-1
CASSLNHYEQYF | TRBJ2-7 | - | TRBV10-2
CASSPRQGLNTGELFF | TRBJ2-2 | - | TRBV7-2
CASASGNYEQYF | TRBJ2-7 | TRBD2 | TRBV10-3
CASSFWASGRGKETQYF | TRBJ2-5 | TRBD2 | TRBV11-1
CASSPGPWTEAFF | TRBJ1-1 | - | TRBV5-6
CASSGNYNEQFF | TRBJ2-1 | - | TRBV12-5
CASSPLPGGPYNEQFF | TRBJ2-1 | TRBD2 | TRBV16
CASSLGQESPLHF | TRBJ1-6 | - | TRBV7-8
CASRPGRRVDTQYF | TRBJ2-3 | - | TRBV6-1
CASSLRGDRWDTQYF | TRBJ2-3 | - | TRBV14
CASSFKGGLGGNQPQHF | TRBJ1-5 | - | TRBV5-1
CASSLMAPSRVGVRGGYTF | TRBJ1-2 | - | TRBV27
CASSELDRAYGYTF | TRBJ1-2 | TRBD1 | TRBV6-1
CASTPGDTEAFF | TRBJ1-1 | - | TRBV10-2
CASRAEQGYGTQYF | TRBJ2-5 | TRBD1 | TRBV2
CASSVTGEQYF | TRBJ2-7 | - | TRBV6-1
CASSRGGGDEAFF | TRBJ1-1 | - | TRBV7-3
CASSPPMTAKNTEAFF | TRBJ1-1 | - | TRBV18
CASFLAGGPGGYNEQFF | TRBJ2-1 | TRBD2 | TRBV28
CASRKGQASSYEQYF | TRBJ2-7 | TRBD1 | TRBV4-3
CATSRDLGLSEAFF | TRBJ1-1 | - | TRBV15
CASSPRLAGIYEQYF | TRBJ2-7 | TRBD2 | TRBV9
CASSFRTLLRETQYF | TRBJ2-5 | - | TRBV7-2
CASSQGGLAGGSYNEQFF | TRBJ2-1 | TRBD2 | TRBV14
CASSGTNEKLFF | TRBJ1-4 | - | TRBV7-2
CAWSVPNPGGNEQFF | TRBJ2-1 | - | TRBV30
CASIGNIYQPQHF | TRBJ1-5 | - | TRBV19
CASSASGGQLQTQYF | TRBJ2-5 | TRBD2 | TRBV18
CSATGGFEQFF | TRBJ2-1 | TRBD2 | TRBV20-1
CASSLGDLGFYGYTF | TRBJ1-2 | - | TRBV5-5
CASRPPDSGGVEQFF | TRBJ2-1 | TRBD2 | TRBV5-1
CASSVEGFTDTQYF | TRBJ2-3 | - | TRBV9
CASSYLTGASGNTIYF | TRBJ1-3 | - | TRBV6-6
CASRRDRETQYF | TRBJ2-5 | - | TRBV5-4
CASSPGQIYNEQFF | TRBJ2-1 | - | TRBV27
CATSRVSAGGYEQYF | TRBJ2-7 | - | TRBV15